The present T cell receptor (beta chain) was sequenced within a study of T-cell memory formation after mild COVID-19. Study results and limitations: Nothing showed for sure that second-wave clones peaking on day 37 were SARS-CoV-2 specific.

This clonotype has a handful of counts. Its specificity is unknown. Germline CDR1 and CDR2: MNHEY and SVGAGI. The V end lost 0 bases, the J end lost 5 bases, and 13 bases lay between the germline ends. CDR3 length equals 15 residues. TCRdb ran MiXCR on the 5' RACE reads and lists one entry per CDR3 protein. In the table there are about 320,000 distinct CDR3 sequences, roughly 13% of which are singletons. The receptor comes from a man in his late teens or twenties who had mild COVID-19 (a few samples of this study predate the infection). Cell type and time point are not known. Sequencing used PBMCs or a T cell subset sorted from them (not recorded which). The genes are TRBV6-5 and TRBJ1-2, with D possibly TRBD1 on 5 matching bases. The CDR3: CASSYSTTAYYGYTF. The CDR3 coding sequence is TGTGCCAGCAGTTACTCGACGACAGCTTATTATGGCTACACCTTC.